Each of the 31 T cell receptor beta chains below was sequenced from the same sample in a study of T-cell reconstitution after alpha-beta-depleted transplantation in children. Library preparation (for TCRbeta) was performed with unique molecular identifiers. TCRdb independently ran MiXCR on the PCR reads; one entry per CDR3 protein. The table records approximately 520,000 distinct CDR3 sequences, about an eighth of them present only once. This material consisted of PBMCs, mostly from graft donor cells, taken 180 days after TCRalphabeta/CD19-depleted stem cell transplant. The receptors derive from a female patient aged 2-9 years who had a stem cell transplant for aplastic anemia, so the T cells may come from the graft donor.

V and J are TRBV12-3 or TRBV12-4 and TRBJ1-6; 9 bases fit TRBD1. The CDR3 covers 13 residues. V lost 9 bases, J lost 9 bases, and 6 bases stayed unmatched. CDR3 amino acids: CASRGQGASPLHF. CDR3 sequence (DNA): TGTGCCAGTAGGGGACAGGGTGCTTCACCCCTCCACTTT.

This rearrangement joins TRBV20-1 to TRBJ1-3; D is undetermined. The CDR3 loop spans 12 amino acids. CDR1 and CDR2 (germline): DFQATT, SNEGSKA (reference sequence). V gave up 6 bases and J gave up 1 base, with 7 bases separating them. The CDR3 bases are TGCAGTGCCGGGTCGTCTGGAAACACCATATATTTT. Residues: CSAGSSGNTIYF.

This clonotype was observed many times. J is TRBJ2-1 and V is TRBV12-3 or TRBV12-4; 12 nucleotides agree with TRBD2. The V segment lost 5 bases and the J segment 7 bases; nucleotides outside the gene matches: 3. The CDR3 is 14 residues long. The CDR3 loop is CASSPGTSGNEQFF. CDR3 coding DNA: TGTGCCAGCAGTCCCGGGACTAGCGGGAATGAGCAGTTCTTC.

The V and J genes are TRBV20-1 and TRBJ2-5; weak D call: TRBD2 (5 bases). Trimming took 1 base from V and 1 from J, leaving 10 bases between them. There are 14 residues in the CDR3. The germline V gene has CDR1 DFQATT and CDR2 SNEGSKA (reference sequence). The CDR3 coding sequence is TGCAGTGCTAGAGTAGCGCCGGCCCAAGAGACCCAGTACTTC. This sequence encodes CSARVAPAQETQYF.

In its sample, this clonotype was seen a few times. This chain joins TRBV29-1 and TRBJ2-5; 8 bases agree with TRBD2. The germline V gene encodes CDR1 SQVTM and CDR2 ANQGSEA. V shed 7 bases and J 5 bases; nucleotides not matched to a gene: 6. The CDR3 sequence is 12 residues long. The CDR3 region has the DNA TGCAGCGCTATTAGCGGGATGGAGACCCAGTACTTC. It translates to CSAISGMETQYF.

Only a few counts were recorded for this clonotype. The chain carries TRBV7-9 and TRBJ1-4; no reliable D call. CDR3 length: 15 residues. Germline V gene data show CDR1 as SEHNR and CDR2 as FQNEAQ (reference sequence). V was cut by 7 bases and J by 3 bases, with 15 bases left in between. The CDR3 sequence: CASILIGSPNEKLFF. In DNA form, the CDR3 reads TGTGCCAGCATCCTCATTGGGTCGCCTAATGAAAAACTGTTTTTT.

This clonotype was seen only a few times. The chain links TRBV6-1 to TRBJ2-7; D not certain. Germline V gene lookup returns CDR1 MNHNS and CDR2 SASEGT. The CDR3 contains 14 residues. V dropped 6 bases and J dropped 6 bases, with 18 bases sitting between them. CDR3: CASRVDPAGLEQYF. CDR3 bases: TGTGCCAGCAGGGTGGACCCGGCAGGTCTCGAGCAGTACTTC.

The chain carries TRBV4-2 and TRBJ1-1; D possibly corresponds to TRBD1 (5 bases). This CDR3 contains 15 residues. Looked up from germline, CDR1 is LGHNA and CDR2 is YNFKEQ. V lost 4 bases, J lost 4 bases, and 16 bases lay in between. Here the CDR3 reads CASSPSGPPRTEAFF. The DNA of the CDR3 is TGTGCCAGCAGCCCCTCGGGACCCCCGCGCACTGAAGCTTTCTTT.

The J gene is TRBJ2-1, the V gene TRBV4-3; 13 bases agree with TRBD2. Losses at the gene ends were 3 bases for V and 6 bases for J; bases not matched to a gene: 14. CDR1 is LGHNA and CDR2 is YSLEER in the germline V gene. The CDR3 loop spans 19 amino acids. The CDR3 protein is CASSQGLAGLPNRSNEQFF. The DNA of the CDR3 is TGCGCCAGCAGCCAGGGACTAGCGGGACTACCCAATCGTAGCAATGAGCAGTTCTTC.

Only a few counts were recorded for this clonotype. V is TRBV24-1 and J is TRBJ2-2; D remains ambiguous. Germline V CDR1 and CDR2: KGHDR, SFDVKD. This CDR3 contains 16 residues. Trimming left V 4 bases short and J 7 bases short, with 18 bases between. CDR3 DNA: TGTGCCACCAGTGACAATACTCGGTCGCCCCACGGGGAGCTGTTTTTT. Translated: CATSDNTRSPHGELFF.

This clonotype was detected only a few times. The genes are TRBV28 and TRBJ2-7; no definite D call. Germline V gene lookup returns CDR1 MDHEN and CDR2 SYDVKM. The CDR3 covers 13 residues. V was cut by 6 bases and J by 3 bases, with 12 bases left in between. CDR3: CASRAAFNYEQYF. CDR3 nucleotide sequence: TGTGCCAGCAGGGCAGCCTTTAACTACGAGCAGTACTTC.

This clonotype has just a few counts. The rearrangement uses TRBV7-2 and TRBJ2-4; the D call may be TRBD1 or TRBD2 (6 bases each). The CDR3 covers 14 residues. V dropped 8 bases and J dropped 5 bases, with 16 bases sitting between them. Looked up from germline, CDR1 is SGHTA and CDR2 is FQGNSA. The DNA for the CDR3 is TGTGCCAGCGGGCGAGGGGGGTCCGAAAACATTCAGTACTTC. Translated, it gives CASGRGGSENIQYF.

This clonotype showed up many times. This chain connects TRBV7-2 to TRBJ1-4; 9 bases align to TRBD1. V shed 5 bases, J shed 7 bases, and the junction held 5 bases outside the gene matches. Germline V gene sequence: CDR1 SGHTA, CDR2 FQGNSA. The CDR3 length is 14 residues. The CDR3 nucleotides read TGTGCCAGCAGCCAGGACAGGGGAGGTGAAAAACTGTTTTTT. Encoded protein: CASSQDRGGEKLFF.

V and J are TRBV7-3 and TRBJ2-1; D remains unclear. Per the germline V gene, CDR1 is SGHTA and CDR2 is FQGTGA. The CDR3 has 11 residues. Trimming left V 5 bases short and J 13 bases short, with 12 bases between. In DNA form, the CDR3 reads TGTGCCAGCAGCCTTGACGGCAGCCAGTTCTTC. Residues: CASSLDGSQFF. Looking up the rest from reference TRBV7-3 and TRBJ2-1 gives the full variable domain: GAGVSQTPSNKVTEKGKYVELRCDPISGHTALYWYRQSLGQGPEFLIYFQGTGAADDSGLPNDRFFAVRPEGSVSTLKIQRTERGDSAVYLCASSLDGSQFFGPGTRLTVL.

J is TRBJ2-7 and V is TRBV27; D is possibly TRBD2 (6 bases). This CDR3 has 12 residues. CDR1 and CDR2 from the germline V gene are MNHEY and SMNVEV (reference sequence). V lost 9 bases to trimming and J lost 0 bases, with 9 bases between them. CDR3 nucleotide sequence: TGTGCCAGGGAGGGCAGCTCCTACGAGCAGTACGTC. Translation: CAREGSSYEQYV.

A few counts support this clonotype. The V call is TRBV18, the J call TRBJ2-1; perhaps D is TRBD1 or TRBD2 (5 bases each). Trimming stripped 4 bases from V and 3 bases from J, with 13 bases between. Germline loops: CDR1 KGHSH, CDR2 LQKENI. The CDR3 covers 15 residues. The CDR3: CASSLTGTRYNEQFF. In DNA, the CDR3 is TGTGCCAGCTCACTTACGGGGACCCGCTACAATGAGCAGTTCTTC.

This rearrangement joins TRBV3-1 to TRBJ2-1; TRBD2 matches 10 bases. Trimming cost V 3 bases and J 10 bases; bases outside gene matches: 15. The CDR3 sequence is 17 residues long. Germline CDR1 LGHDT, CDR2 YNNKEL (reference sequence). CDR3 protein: CASSQVMSSGSTAEQFF. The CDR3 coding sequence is TGTGCCAGCAGCCAGGTTATGTCTAGCGGGAGTACAGCGGAGCAGTTCTTC.

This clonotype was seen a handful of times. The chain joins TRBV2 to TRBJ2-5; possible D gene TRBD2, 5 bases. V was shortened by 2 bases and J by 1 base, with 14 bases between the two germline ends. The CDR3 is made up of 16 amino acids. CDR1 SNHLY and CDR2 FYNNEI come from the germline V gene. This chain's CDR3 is CASSELGMGGQETQYF. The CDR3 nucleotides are TGTGCCAGCAGTGAACTCGGGATGGGCGGCCAAGAGACCCAGTACTTC.

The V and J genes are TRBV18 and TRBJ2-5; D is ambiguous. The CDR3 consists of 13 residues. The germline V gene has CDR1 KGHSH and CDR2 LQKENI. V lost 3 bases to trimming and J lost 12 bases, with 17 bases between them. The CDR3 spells CASSPQLDAGEYF. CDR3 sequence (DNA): TGTGCCAGCTCACCTCAGTTAGACGCTGGGGAGTACTTC.

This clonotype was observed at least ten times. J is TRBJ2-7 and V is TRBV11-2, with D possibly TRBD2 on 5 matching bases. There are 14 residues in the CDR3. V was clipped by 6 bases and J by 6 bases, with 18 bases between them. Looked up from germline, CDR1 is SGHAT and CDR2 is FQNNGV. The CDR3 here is CASRTGPEAVEQYF. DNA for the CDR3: TGTGCCAGCAGGACTGGACCGGAGGCGGTCGAGCAGTACTTC.

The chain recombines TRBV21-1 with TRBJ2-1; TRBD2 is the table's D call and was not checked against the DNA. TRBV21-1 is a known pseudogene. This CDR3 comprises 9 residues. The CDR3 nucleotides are TGTGCTGGGAAGGGAGGGACGAACTTC. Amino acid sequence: CAGKGGTNF.

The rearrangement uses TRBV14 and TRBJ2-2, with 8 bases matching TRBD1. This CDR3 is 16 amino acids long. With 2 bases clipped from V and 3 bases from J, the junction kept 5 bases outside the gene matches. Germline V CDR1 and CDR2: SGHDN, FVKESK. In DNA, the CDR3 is TGTGCCAGCAGCCAATTGGCAGGGGGCGACACCGGGGAGCTGTTTTTT. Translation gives CASSQLAGGDTGELFF.

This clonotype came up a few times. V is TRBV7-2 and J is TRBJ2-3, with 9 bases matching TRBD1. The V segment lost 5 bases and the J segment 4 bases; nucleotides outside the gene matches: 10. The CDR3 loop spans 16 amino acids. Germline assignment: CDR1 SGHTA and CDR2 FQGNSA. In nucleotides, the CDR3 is TGTGCCAGCAGCCCTCCCGGGACAGGGTTGCCAGATACGCAGTATTTT. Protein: CASSPPGTGLPDTQYF.

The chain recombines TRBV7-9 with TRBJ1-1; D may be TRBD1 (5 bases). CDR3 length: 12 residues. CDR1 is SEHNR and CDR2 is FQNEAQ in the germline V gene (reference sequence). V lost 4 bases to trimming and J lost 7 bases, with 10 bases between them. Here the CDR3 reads CASSSRGLEAFF. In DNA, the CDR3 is TGTGCCAGCAGCTCCCGGGGCCTTGAAGCTTTCTTT.

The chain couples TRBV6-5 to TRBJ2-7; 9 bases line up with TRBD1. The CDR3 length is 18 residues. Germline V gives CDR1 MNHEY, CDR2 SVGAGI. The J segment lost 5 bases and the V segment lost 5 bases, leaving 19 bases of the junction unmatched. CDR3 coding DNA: TGTGCCAGCAGTCTACACCGGGACAGGGTGGGCCGGAGAAACGAGCAGTACTTC. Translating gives CASSLHRDRVGRRNEQYF.

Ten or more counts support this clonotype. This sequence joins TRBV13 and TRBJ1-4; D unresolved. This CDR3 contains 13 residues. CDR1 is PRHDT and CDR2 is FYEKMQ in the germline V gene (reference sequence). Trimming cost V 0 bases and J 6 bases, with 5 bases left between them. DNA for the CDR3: TGTGCCAGCAGCTTAGGCACGTATGAAAAACTGTTTTTT. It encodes CASSLGTYEKLFF.

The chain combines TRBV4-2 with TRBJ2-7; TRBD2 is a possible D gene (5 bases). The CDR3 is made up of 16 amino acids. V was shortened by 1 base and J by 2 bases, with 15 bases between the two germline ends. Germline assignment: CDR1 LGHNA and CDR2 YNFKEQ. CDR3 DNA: TGTGCCAGCAGCCAAGGGGCCCCGGGGAGCCCCTACGAGCAGTACTTC. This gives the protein CASSQGAPGSPYEQYF.

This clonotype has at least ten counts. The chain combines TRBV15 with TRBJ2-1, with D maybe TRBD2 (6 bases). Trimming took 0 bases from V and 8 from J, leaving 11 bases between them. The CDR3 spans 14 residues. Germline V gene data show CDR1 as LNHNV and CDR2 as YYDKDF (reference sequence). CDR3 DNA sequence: TGTGCCACCAGCAGAGATCGGGGGTACGATGAGCAGTTCTTC. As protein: CATSRDRGYDEQFF.

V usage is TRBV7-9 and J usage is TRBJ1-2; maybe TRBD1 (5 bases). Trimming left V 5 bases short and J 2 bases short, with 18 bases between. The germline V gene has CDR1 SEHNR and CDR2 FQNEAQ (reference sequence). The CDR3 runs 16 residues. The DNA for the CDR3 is TGTGCCAGCAGCCAAAGGGCCAGGGCTATCAACTATGGCTACACCTTC. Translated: CASSQRARAINYGYTF. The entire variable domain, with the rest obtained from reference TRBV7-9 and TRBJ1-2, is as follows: DTGVSQNPRHKITKRGQNVTFRCDPISEHNRLYWYRQTLGQGPEFLTYFQNEAQLEKSRLLSDRFSAERPKGSFSTLEIQRTEQGDSAMYLCASSQRARAINYGYTFGSGTRLTVV.

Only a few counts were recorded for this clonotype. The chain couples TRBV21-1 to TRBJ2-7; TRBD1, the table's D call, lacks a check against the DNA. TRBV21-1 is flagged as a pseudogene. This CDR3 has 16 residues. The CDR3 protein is CASSLGGTAADHEQYV. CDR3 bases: TGTGCCAGCAGCCTCGGAGGGACAGCCGCTGACCACGAGCAGTACGTC.

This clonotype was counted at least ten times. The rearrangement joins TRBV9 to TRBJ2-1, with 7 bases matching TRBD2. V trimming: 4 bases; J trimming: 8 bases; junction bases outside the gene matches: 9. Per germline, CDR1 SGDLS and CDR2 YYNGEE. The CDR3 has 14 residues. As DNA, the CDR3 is TGTGCCAGCAGCCCAATGGGGGGGATCGATGAGCAGTTCTTC. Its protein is CASSPMGGIDEQFF. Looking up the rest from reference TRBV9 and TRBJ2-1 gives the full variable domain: DSGVTQTPKHLITATGQRVTLRCSPRSGDLSVYWYQQSLDQGLQFLIQYYNGEERAKGNILERFSAQQFPDLHSELNLSSLELGDSALYFCASSPMGGIDEQFFGPGTRLTVL.